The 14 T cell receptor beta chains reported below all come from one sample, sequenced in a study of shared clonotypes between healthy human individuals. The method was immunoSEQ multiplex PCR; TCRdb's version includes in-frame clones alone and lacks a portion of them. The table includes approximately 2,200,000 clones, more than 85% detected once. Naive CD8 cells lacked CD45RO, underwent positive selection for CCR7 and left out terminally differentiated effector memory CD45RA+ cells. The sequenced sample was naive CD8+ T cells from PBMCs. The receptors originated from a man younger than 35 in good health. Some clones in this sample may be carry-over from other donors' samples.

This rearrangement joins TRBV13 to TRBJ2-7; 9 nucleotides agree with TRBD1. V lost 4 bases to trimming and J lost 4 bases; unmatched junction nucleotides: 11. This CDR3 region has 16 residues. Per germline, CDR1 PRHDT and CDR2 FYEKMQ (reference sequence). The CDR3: CASSSRTGAEGYEQYF. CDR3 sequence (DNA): TGTGCCAGCAGCTCCAGGACAGGGGCTGAAGGATACGAGCAGTACTTC.

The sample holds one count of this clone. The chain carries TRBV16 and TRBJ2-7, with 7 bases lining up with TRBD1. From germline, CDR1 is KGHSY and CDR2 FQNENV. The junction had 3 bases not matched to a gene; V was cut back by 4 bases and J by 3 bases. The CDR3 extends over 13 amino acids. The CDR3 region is CASSLGTDYEQYF. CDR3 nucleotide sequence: TGTGCCAGCAGCCTAGGGACAGACTACGAGCAGTACTTC.

The CDR3: CASSAIQGGHGYTF. Here the CDR3 DNA reads TGTGCCAGCAGCGCGATACAGGGGGGGCATGGCTACACCTTC. This chain uses TRBV9 with TRBJ1-2, with 8 bases identical to TRBD1. The CDR3 sequence is 14 residues long. J lost 6 bases, V lost 3 bases, and 7 bases had no gene match. The germline V gene encodes CDR1 SGDLS and CDR2 YYNGEE.

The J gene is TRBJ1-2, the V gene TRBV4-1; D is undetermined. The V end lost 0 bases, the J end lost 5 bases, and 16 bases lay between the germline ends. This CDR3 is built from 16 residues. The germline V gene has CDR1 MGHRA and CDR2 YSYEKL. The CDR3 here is CASSQEGLLSYYGYTF. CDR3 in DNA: TGCGCCAGCAGCCAAGAAGGCCTTCTTTCCTATTATGGCTACACCTTC.

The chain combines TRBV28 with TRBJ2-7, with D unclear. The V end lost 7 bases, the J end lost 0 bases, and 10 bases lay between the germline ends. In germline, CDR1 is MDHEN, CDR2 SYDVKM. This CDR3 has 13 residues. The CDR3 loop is CASKERSSYEQYF. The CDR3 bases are TGTGCCAGCAAGGAGAGAAGCTCCTACGAGCAGTACTTC.

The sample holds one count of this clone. CDR3 loop: CASSETEATGAYNEQFF. CDR3 nucleotides: TGTGCCAGCAGCGAAACAGAGGCGACGGGAGCTTACAATGAGCAGTTCTTC. The V call is TRBV9, the J call TRBJ2-1; weak D call: TRBD2 (6 bases). This CDR3 has 17 amino acids. CDR1 and CDR2 (germline): SGDLS, YYNGEE. The V gene lost 3 bases and the J gene lost 4 bases, with 20 bases spanning the gap.

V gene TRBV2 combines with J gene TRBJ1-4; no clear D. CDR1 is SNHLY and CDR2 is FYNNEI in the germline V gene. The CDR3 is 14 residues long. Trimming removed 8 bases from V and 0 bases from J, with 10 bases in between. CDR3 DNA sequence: TGTGCCAGCTGGGCGGCAGCAACTAATGAAAAACTGTTTTTT. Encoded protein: CASWAAATNEKLFF.

Written as DNA, the CDR3 is TGTGCCAGCAGCTCCCACGAAGCTGAAGCTTTCTTT. Its protein product is CASSSHEAEAFF. This chain joins TRBV13 and TRBJ1-1; D is ambiguous. The germline V and J ends were trimmed by 4 bases and 6 bases, with 9 bases remaining between them. Germline CDR1 and CDR2: PRHDT and FYEKMQ (reference sequence). The length of the CDR3 is 12 residues.

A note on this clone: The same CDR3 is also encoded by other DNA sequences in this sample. The CDR3 bases are TGTGCCAGCAGCGTAGGGGCAGGGAACTCCTACGAGCAGTACTTC. It specifies CASSVGAGNSYEQYF. The chain is built from TRBV9 and TRBJ2-7; D possibly corresponds to TRBD1 (5 bases). V lost 0 bases and J lost 0, with 10 bases in between. The V gene's germline CDR1 is SGDLS and CDR2 YYNGEE. This CDR3 comprises 15 residues.

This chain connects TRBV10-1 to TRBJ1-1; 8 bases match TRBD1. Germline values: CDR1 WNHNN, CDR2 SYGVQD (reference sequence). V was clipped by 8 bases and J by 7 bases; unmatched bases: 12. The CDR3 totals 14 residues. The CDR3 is CASSPFQGAREAFF. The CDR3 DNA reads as TGCGCCAGCTCCCCGTTCCAGGGGGCGCGTGAAGCTTTCTTT.

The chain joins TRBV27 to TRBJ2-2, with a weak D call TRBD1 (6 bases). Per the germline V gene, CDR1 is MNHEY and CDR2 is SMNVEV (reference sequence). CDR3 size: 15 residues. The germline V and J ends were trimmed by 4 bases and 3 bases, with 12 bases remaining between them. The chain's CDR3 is CASSSGQIHTGELFF. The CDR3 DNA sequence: TGTGCCAGCAGTTCCGGACAGATTCACACCGGGGAGCTGTTTTTT.

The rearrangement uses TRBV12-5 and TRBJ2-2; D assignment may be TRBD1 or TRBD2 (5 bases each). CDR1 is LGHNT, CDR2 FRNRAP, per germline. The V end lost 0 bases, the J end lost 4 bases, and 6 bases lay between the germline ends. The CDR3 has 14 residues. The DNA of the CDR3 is TGTGCTAGTGGTTTGGTTGGGGGCACCGGGGAGCTGTTTTTT. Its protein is CASGLVGGTGELFF.

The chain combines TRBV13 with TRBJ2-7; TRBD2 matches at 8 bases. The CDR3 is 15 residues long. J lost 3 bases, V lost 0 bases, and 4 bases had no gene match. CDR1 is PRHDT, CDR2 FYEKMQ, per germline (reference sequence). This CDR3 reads CASSLGGSGNYEQYF. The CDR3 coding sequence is TGTGCCAGCAGCTTAGGTGGTAGCGGGAACTACGAGCAGTACTTC.

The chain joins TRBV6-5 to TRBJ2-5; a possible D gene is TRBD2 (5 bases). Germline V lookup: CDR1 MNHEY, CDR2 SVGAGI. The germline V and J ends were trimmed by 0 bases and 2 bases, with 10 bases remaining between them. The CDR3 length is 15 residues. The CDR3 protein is CASSYSFSGQETQYF. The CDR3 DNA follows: TGTGCCAGCAGTTACTCATTCTCGGGGCAAGAGACCCAGTACTTC.